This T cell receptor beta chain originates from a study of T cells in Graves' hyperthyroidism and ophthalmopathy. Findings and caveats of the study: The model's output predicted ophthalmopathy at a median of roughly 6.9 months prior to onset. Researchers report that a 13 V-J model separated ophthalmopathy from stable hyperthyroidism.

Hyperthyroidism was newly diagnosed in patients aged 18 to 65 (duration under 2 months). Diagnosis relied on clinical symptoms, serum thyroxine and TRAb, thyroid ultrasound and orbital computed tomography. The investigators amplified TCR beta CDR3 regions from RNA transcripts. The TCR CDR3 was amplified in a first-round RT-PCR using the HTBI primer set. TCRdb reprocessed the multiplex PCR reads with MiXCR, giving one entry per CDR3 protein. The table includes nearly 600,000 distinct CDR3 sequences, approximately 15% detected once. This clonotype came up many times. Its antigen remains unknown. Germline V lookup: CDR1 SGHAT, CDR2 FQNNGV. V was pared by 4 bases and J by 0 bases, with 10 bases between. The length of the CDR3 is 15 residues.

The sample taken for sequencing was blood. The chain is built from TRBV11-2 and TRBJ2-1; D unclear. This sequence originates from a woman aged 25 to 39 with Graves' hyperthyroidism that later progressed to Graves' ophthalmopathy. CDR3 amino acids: CASSSWRSSYNEQFF. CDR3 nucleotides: TGTGCCAGCAGCTCTTGGCGTTCCTCCTACAATGAGCAGTTCTTC.